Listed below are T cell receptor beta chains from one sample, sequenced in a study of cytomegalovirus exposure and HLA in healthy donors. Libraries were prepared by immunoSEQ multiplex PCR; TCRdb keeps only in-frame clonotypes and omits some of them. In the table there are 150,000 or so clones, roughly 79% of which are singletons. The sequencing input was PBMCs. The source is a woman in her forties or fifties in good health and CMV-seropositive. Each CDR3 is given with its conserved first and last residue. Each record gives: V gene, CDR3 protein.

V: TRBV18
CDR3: CASSPVPGLAGGSSYNEQFF

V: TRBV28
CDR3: CASSPLFGYTEAFF

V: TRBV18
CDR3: CASSLSGGMADTQYF

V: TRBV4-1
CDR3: CASSQTPWDRDYEQYF

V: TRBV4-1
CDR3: CASSQVVGVRNTEAFF

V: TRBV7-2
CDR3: CASSANGGRGTGELFF

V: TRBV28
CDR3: CASSLGDSLMNTEAFF

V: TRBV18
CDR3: CAALGLAGVDNEQFF

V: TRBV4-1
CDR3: CASSQELAGSYEQYF

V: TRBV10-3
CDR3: CAISNDRDSYEQYF

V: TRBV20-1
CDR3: CSAYRGRAFF

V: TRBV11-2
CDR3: CASSRYYEQYF

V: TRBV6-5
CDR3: CASSIQGGAEAFF

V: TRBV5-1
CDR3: CASLRGGSTDTQYF

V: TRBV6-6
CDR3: CASTGQGGDEQYF

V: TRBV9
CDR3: CASSVAPGAGYEQYF

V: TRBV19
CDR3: CASSIAGERGRLTEQYF

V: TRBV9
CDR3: CASSVSLGTGNLNEQFF

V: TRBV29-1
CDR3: CSVGTGALGYTF

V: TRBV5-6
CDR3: CASSLEGIWGDGETQYF

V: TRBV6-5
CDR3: CASSYSTSQNEQFF

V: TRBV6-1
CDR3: CAGRRTANYGYTF

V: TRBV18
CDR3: CASSPRDIGNEQYF

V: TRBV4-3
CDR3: CASSQSWRDYGYTF

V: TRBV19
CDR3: CASRDRAIDTTNEKLFF

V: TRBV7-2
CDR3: CASSFSGVTGELFF

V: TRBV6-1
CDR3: CASSFTGGVDTEAFF

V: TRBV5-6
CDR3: CASSSKVAGQGATYEQYF

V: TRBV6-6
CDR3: CACEGGSSYNEQFF

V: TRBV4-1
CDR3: CASSQDQRETYEQYF

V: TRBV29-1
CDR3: CSVCRVGSDEKLFF

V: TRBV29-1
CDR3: CSVEGRGGGRDTQYF

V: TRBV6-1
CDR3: CASSETRGLNSPLHF

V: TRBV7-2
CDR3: CASSWAGTNTEAFF

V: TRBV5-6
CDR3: CASRWLRDRFTDTQYF

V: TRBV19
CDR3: CASTPTARLGSPLHF